This T cell receptor beta chain was sequenced in a study of blood T cells in healthy people across ages. Regarding the study as a whole: Donors of long life had a larger count of naive CD4+ cells and greater diversity than aged donors. Donor CMV status, an unknown factor, possibly confounded changes in expanded clonotypes. No conclusive comparison of naive versus antigen-experienced cells was possible with unsorted PBMCs.

Combining a sample-barcoded 5' primer with a J-beta primer mix, a second PCR ran for 7 to 11 cycles. TCRdb reanalysed the 5' RACE reads using MiXCR and keeps one entry per CDR3 protein. The profile shows hundreds of thousands of distinct CDR3 sequences, roughly 50% of them singletons. Deletions cut 7 bases from V and 6 bases from J, with 12 bases between. Germline lookup yields CDR1 SEHNR and CDR2 FQNEAQ (reference sequence). The CDR3 consists of 13 residues. Concerning this clonotype: What it binds is not known.

Sequences were obtained from blood. The gene calls are TRBV7-9 and TRBJ1-4, with unresolved D. This TCR came from a man aged 35-49 years in good health. The CDR3 protein is CASTPERDEKLFF. The CDR3 bases are TGTGCCAGCACACCGGAGAGAGATGAAAAACTGTTTTTT.